This entry describes one T cell receptor (beta chain). Its antigen is not known. The data were obtained in a study of OX40 agonist ivuxolimab in advanced cancers. Clones were read by immunoSEQ multiplex PCR, and TCRdb kept only the in-frame ones, dropping some. The data show 66,000 or so clones, 60% to 80% seen once. The CDR3 loop spans 14 amino acids. Germline values: CDR1 SGHKS, CDR2 YYEKEE (reference sequence). Trimming took 4 bases from V and 3 from J, leaving 14 bases between them. Study outcomes and limitations: Normalized expansion of T-cell clones was also low for some nonresponders. The mean number of expanded clones was higher in CD8+ T cells than in CD4+.

The sequence was obtained from an adult with an advanced solid tumor such as melanoma, head and neck, liver or kidney cancer. The chain joins TRBV5-5 to TRBJ2-7, with D possibly TRBD2 on 7 matching bases. The material sequenced was CD4+ or CD8+ T cells sorted from blood, taken in a trial of the OX40 agonist ivuxolimab. CDR3 sequence reads: CASSRMGGRYEQYF. CDR3 bases: TGTGCCAGCAGCCGGATGGGGGGGCGCTACGAGCAGTACTTC.